The 6 T cell receptor beta chains listed next were all sequenced from one sample in a study of beta chain features in type 1 diabetes. Study results and caveats: TCRB CDR3s from Type 1 diabetes patients were moderately but significantly shorter in all four CD4+ subsets.

Expressed TCRB transcripts got sequenced, as all isolated RNA was reverse transcribed. Clones were read by immunoSEQ multiplex PCR, and TCRdb kept only the in-frame ones, dropping some. This table holds some 660,000 clones, roughly 13% found once. No cognate antigen is known for these TCRs. Sequenced material: naive CD4+ T cells from blood. The receptors were gathered from a man between 18 and 35 years old with type 1 diabetes.

The sample holds a few counts of this clone. The V gene is TRBV11-2, the J gene TRBJ2-7; 8 nucleotides match TRBD1. This CDR3 contains 13 residues. Germline lookup yields CDR1 SGHAT and CDR2 FQNNGV. Germline trimming cut 5 bases from V and 7 bases from J; bases unmatched to any gene: 7. CDR3 region: CASSPDRDREQYF. CDR3 nucleotide sequence: TGTGCCAGCAGCCCGGACAGGGATCGGGAGCAGTACTTC. The complete variable domain, with remaining parts taken from reference TRBV11-2 and TRBJ2-7, reads EAGVAQSPRYKIIEKRQSVAFWCNPISGHATLYWYQQILGQGPKLLIQFQNNGVVDDSQLPKDRFSAERLKGVDSTLKIQPAKLEDSAVYLCASSPDRDREQYFGPGTRLTVT.

This chain connects TRBV7-9 to TRBJ2-5; the D call may be TRBD1 or TRBD2 (6 bases each). The V gene lost 3 bases and the J gene lost 5 bases, with 13 bases spanning the gap. CDR3 length: 14 residues. Germline-derived CDR1 and CDR2 are SEHNR and FQNEAQ (reference sequence). In DNA, the CDR3 is TGTGCCAGCAGCTTTCGAGGGGGGAAGGAGACCCAGTACTTC. It specifies CASSFRGGKETQYF.

This clone has a handful of counts. The V call is TRBV14, the J call TRBJ1-1; D call uncertain. The V gene's germline CDR1 is SGHDN and CDR2 FVKESK. The CDR3 is 13 residues long. V dropped 3 bases and J dropped 6 bases, with 11 bases sitting between them. DNA of the CDR3: TGTGCCAGCAGCCACGACGTCATCCCTGAAGCTTTCTTT. It codes for CASSHDVIPEAFF.

This clone was observed a few times. The chain uses TRBV14 and TRBJ2-5; 8 bases map to TRBD2. This CDR3 is built from 14 residues. Losses at the gene ends were 3 bases for V and 4 bases for J; bases not matched to a gene: 4. Germline V gene sequence: CDR1 SGHDN, CDR2 FVKESK. The CDR3 loop is CASSQGLVGETQYF. The DNA of the CDR3 is TGTGCCAGCAGCCAGGGACTAGTGGGAGAGACCCAGTACTTC.

The chain employs TRBV25-1 and TRBJ2-5; D ambiguous. The J call is doubtful: the DNA matches TRBJ2-7 better. The CDR3 totals 10 residues. The germline V gene encodes CDR1 MGHDK and CDR2 SYGVNS. CDR3 in amino acids: CASGTYEQYF. DNA for the CDR3: TGTGCCAGCGGCACCTACGAGCAGTACTTC.

V gene TRBV11-3 combines with J gene TRBJ2-2; D not certain. Germline CDR1 and CDR2: SGHNT and YENEEA. The CDR3 loop spans 11 amino acids. V lost 5 bases and J 5 bases, leaving 3 bases between the germline ends. This CDR3 is CASSLTGELFF. The CDR3 nucleotides are TGTGCCAGCAGCCTTACCGGGGAGCTGTTTTTT.